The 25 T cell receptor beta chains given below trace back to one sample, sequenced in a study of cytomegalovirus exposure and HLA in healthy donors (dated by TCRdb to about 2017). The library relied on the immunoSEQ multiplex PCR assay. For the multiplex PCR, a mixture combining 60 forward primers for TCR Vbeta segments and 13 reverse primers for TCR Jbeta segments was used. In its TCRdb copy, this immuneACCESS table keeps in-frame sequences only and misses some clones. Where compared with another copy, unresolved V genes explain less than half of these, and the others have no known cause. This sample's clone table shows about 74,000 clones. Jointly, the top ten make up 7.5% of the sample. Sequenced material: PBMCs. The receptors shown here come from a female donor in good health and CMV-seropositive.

The CDR3 DNA reads TGCGCCAGCAGCCAGGCCATTCAGGGCGATCAGCCCCAGCATTTT. It encodes CASSQAIQGDQPQHF. The rearrangement joins TRBV4-3 to TRBJ1-5; maybe TRBD1 (5 bases). CDR1 is LGHNA and CDR2 is YSLEER in the germline V gene. The CDR3 covers 15 residues. The V end was cut by 3 bases, the J end by 5 bases, with 14 bases between.

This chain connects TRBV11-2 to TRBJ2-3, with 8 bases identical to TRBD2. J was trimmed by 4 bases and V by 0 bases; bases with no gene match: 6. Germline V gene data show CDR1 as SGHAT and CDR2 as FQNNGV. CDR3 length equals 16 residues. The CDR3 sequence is CASSLDAAGDSDTQYF. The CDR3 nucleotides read TGTGCCAGCAGCTTAGATGCAGCGGGAGATTCAGATACGCAGTATTTT. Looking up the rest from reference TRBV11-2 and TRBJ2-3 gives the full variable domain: EAGVAQSPRYKIIEKRQSVAFWCNPISGHATLYWYQQILGQGPKLLIQFQNNGVVDDSQLPKDRFSAERLKGVDSTLKIQPAKLEDSAVYLCASSLDAAGDSDTQYFGPGTRLTVL.

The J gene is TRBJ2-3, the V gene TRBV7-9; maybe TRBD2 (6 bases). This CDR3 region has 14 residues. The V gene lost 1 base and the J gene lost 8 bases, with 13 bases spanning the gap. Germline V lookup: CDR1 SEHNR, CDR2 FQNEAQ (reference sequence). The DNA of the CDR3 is TGTGCCAGCAGCTTAGGGGGGGACCGCGGTACGCAGTATTTT. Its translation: CASSLGGDRGTQYF.

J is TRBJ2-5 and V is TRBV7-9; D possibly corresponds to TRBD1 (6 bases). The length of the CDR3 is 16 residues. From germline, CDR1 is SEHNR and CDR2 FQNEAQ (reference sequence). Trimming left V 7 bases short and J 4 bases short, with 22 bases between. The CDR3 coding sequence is TGTGCCAGCATCCCCCTTCAAGGGACATTAGCAGAGACCCAGTACTTC. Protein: CASIPLQGTLAETQYF.

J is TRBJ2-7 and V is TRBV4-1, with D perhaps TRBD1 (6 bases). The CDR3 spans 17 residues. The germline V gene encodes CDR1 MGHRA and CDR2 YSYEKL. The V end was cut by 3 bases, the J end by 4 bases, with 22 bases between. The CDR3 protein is CASSQIKFGGLGYEQYF. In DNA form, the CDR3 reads TGCGCCAGCAGCCAGATTAAATTTGGGGGCCTTGGGTACGAGCAGTACTTC.

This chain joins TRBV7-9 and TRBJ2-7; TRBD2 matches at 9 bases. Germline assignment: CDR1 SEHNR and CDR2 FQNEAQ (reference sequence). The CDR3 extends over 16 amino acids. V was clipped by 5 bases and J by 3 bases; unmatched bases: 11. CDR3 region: CASSIYSGSRNYEQYF. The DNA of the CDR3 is TGTGCCAGCAGCATATATAGCGGGAGTAGAAACTACGAGCAGTACTTC.

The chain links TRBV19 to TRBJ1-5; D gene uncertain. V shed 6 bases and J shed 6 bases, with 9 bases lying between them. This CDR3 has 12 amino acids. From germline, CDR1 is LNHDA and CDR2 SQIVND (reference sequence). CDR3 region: CASRESSQPQHF. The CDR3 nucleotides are TGTGCCAGTAGGGAATCTAGTCAGCCCCAGCATTTT.

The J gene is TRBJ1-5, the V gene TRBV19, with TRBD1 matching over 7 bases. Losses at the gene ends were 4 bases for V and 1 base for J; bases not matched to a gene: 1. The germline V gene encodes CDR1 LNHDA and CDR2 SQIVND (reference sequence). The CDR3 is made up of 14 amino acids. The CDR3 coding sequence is TGTGCCAGTAGTAAGACAGGGAGCAATCAGCCCCAGCATTTT. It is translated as CASSKTGSNQPQHF.

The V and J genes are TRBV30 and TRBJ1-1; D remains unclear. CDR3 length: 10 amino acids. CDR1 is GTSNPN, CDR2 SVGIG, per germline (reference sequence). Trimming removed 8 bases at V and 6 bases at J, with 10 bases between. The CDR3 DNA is TGTGCCCTTGGGCAGGCTGAAGCTTTCTTT. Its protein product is CALGQAEAFF.

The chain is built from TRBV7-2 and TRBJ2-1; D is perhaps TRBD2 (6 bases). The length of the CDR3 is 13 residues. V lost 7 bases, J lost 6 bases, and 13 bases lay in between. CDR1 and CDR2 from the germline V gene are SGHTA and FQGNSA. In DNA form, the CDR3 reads TGTGCCAGCAACCCCCCCGGGGGCAATGAGCAGTTCTTC. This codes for CASNPPGGNEQFF.

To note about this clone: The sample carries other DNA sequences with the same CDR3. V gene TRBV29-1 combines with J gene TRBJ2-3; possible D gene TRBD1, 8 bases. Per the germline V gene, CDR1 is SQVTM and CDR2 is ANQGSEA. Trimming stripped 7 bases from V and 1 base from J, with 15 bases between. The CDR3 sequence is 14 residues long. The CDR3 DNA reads TGCAGCGCCTGGGGGGGACAGGGCACAGATACGCAGTATTTT. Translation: CSAWGGQGTDTQYF.

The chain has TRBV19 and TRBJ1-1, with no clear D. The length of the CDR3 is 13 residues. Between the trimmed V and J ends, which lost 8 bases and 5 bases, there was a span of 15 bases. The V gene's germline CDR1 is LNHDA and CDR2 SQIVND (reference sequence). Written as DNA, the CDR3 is TGTGCCAGTGCTGACCGAGGGATGACTGAAGCTTTCTTT. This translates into CASADRGMTEAFF.

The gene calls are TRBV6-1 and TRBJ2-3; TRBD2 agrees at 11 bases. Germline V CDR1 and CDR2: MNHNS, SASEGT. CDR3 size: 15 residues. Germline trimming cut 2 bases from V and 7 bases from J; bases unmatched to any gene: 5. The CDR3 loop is CASSESTSGSYTQYF. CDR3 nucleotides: TGTGCCAGCAGTGAAAGTACTAGCGGGAGCTATACGCAGTATTTT.

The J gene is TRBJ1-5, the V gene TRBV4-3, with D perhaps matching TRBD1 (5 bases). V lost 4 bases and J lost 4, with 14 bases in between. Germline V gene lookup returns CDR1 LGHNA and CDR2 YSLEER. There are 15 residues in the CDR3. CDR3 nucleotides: TGCGCCAGCAGCCCCGCCCCAGGGCTAAATCAGCCCCAGCATTTT. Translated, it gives CASSPAPGLNQPQHF.

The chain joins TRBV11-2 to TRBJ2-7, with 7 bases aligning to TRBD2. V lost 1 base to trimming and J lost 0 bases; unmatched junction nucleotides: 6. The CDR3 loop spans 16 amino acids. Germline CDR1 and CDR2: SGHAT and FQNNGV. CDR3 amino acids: CASSLVAGRSSYEQYF. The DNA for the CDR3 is TGTGCCAGCAGCTTAGTAGCGGGCCGAAGCTCCTACGAGCAGTACTTC.

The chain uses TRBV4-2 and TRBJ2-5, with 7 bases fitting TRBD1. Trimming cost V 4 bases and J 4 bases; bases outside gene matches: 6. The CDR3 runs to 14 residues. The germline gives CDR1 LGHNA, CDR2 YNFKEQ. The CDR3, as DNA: TGTGCCAGCAGCCGAAACAGGGGCAGAGAGACCCAGTACTTC. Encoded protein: CASSRNRGRETQYF.

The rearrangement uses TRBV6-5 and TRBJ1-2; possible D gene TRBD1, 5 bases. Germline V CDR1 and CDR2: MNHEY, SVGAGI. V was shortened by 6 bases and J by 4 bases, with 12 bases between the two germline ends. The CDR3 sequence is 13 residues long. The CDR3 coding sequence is TGTGCCAGCAGCCAAGGGGCAGGCTATGGCTACACCTTC. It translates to CASSQGAGYGYTF.

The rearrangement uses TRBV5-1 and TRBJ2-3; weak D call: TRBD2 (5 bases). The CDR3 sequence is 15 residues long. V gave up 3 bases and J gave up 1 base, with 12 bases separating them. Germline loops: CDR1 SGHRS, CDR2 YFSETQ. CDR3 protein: CASSSVMGGTDTQYF. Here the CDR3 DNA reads TGCGCCAGCAGCTCGGTTATGGGAGGCACAGATACGCAGTATTTT.

The CDR3 reads CATSRVLGGDTEAFF. CDR3 nucleotides: TGTGCCACCAGCAGAGTATTGGGGGGTGACACTGAAGCTTTCTTT. The chain couples TRBV15 to TRBJ1-1; maybe TRBD1 (5 bases). CDR1 and CDR2 (germline): LNHNV, YYDKDF (reference sequence). This CDR3 region has 15 residues. Trimming cost V 1 base and J 3 bases, with 12 bases left between them.

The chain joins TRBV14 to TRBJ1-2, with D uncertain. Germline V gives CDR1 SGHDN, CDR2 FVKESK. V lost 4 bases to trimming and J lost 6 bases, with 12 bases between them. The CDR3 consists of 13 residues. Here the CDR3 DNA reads TGTGCCAGCAGCCCGAATAGACGGGATGGCTACACCTTC. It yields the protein CASSPNRRDGYTF.

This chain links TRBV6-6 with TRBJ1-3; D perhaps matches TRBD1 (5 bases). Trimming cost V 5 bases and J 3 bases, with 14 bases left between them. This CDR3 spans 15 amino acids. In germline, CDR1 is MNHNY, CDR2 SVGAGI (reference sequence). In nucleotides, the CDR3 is TGTGCCAGCAGTGCCCCCGACAGATTTGGAAACACCATATATTTT. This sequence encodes CASSAPDRFGNTIYF.

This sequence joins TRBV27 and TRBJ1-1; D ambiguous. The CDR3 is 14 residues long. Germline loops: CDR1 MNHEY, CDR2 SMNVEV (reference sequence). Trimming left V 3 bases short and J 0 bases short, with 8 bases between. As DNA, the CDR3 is TGTGCCAGCAGTTTTGAGGGAATGAACACTGAAGCTTTCTTT. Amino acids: CASSFEGMNTEAFF.

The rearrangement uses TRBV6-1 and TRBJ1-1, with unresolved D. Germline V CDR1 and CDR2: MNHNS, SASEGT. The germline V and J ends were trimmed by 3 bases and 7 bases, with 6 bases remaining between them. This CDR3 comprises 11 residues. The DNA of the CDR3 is TGTGCCAGCAGTGACAGGTTTGAAGCTTTCTTT. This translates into CASSDRFEAFF.

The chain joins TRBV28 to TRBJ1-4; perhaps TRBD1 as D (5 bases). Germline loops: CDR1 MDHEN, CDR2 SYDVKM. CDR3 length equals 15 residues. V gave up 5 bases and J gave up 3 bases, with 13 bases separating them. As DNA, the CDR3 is TGTGCCAGCAGTCCCCGTGGAGGGGCTAATGAAAAACTGTTTTTT. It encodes CASSPRGGANEKLFF.

The CDR3 nucleotides read TGTGCCACCAGCAGAGCGAAGGACAGATTAGACTACGAGCAGTACTTC. This encodes CATSRAKDRLDYEQYF. The chain recombines TRBV15 with TRBJ2-7; tentative D call: TRBD1 (6 bases). Trimming removed 1 base from V and 3 bases from J, with 16 bases in between. Per the germline V gene, CDR1 is LNHNV and CDR2 is YYDKDF (reference sequence). The CDR3 runs 16 residues.